Below are 18 T cell receptor beta chains sequenced from a single sample in a study of blood T cell repertoires in COVID-19. Using immunoSEQ multiplex PCR, the repertoire was profiled, and TCRdb retains in-frame clones only, with some absent. The repertoire holds approximately 230,000 clones, with 70% to 90% as singletons. Sequenced material: peripheral blood. The receptor set was obtained from a man at least 80 years old with acute or convalescent COVID-19.

Details on this clone: The same CDR3 can be traced to other DNA sequences in this sample. This chain connects TRBV18 to TRBJ2-2; D may be TRBD1 (6 bases). Trimming took 3 bases from V and 0 from J, leaving 8 bases between them. CDR1 and CDR2 from the germline V gene are KGHSH and LQKENI. CDR3 length: 15 amino acids. In DNA form, the CDR3 reads TGTGCCAGCTCACCGAGACAGGCGAACACCGGGGAGCTGTTTTTT. Residues: CASSPRQANTGELFF.

The chain combines TRBV5-6 with TRBJ2-3; D gene ambiguous. This CDR3 spans 15 amino acids. Deletions cut 6 bases from V and 5 bases from J, with 19 bases between. The germline V gene encodes CDR1 SGHDT and CDR2 YYEEEE. CDR3 nucleotides: TGTGCCAGCAACCTCTTAGCTCTAGATGAAGATACGCAGTATTTT. Amino acid sequence: CASNLLALDEDTQYF. Variable domain in full (rest from reference TRBV5-6 and TRBJ2-3): DAGVTQSPTHLIKTRGQQVTLRCSPKSGHDTVSWYQQALGQGPQFIFQYYEEEERQRGNFPDRFSGHQFPNYSSELNVNALLLGDSALYLCASNLLALDEDTQYFGPGTRLTVL.

V gene TRBV27 combines with J gene TRBJ1-6; 8 bases fit TRBD1. Germline trimming cut 7 bases from V and 11 bases from J; bases unmatched to any gene: 13. The CDR3 is made up of 15 amino acids. Germline lookup yields CDR1 MNHEY and CDR2 SMNVEV (reference sequence). The CDR3: CASTARTGFGTPLHF. Written as DNA, the CDR3 is TGTGCCAGCACTGCTCGGACAGGGTTTGGGACACCCCTCCACTTT.

The chain recombines TRBV19 with TRBJ1-2; no firm D call. Germline V gene data show CDR1 as LNHDA and CDR2 as SQIVND (reference sequence). Trimming left V 6 bases short and J 2 bases short, with 13 bases between. The CDR3 runs to 14 residues. CDR3 DNA sequence: TGTGCCAGTAGCCAGGCCGCCGTCAACTATGGCTACACCTTC. Amino acid sequence: CASSQAAVNYGYTF. Full variable domain (missing parts from reference TRBV19 and TRBJ1-2): DGGITQSPKYLFRKEGQNVTLSCEQNLNHDAMYWYRQDPGQGLRLIYYSQIVNDFQKGDIAEGYSVSREKKESFPLTVTSAQKNPTAFYLCASSQAAVNYGYTFGSGTRLTVV.

The chain couples TRBV7-6 to TRBJ1-2; no clear D gene. V lost 0 bases and J lost 7, with 15 bases in between. Germline CDR1 and CDR2: SGHVS and FNYEAQ. CDR3 size: 15 residues. As DNA, the CDR3 is TGTGCCAGCAGCTTAGCGCATGGTCGGTTTGCTGGCTACACCTTC. Its protein is CASSLAHGRFAGYTF.

This clone was counted a single time. Other DNA sequences from this sample encode an identical CDR3 as well. This sequence joins TRBV4-3 and TRBJ2-7; TRBD1 agrees at 8 bases. J lost 0 bases, V lost 1 base, and 2 bases had no gene match. Germline CDR1 and CDR2: LGHNA and YSLEER. This CDR3 region has 15 residues. CDR3 coding DNA: TGCGCCAGCAGCCAAGGACAGGGGAACTCCTACGAGCAGTACTTC. This gives the protein CASSQGQGNSYEQYF.

V usage is TRBV4-2 and J usage is TRBJ2-3, with TRBD2 matching 9 bases. Germline CDR1 LGHNA, CDR2 YNFKEQ. V gave up 0 bases and J gave up 14 bases; unmatched junction bases: 12. The CDR3 sequence is 15 residues long. DNA of the CDR3: TGTGCCAGCAGCCAAGATGTCGCGCTAGCGGGGAGATTGTATTTT. It encodes CASSQDVALAGRLYF.

In this sample, this clone turned up a few times. This chain connects TRBV5-1 to TRBJ1-4, with D hard to call. This CDR3 is 12 amino acids long. V lost 3 bases and J 8 bases, leaving 8 bases between the germline ends. Germline CDR1 reads SGHRS; CDR2 reads YFSETQ. The CDR3 region has the DNA TGCGCCAGCAGCTCCCACGGGGAAAAACTGTTTTTT. It yields the protein CASSSHGEKLFF.

The chain joins TRBV7-2 to TRBJ1-2; D gene uncertain. This CDR3 contains 12 residues. V was shortened by 2 bases and J by 4 bases, with 5 bases between the two germline ends. Per germline, CDR1 SGHTA and CDR2 FQGNSA. The CDR3 DNA reads as TGTGCCAGCAGCTTACCTAGCTATGGCTACACCTTC. This translates into CASSLPSYGYTF.

The chain carries TRBV24-1 and TRBJ2-2; tentative D call: TRBD1 (6 bases). CDR3 length: 13 residues. Trimming stripped 4 bases from V and 5 bases from J, with 7 bases between. CDR1 is KGHDR, CDR2 SFDVKD, per germline. The DNA of the CDR3 is TGTGCCACCAGTGAGCAGGGGACCGGGGAGCTGTTTTTT. Its protein product is CATSEQGTGELFF.

The chain recombines TRBV4-2 with TRBJ2-3; 10 bases align to TRBD1. The V gene's germline CDR1 is LGHNA and CDR2 YNFKEQ. This CDR3 contains 15 residues. V was clipped by 4 bases and J by 6 bases; unmatched bases: 7. CDR3 nucleotide sequence: TGTGCCAGCAGCCGCGGGACAGGGGATTCGGATACGCAGTATTTT. It is translated as CASSRGTGDSDTQYF.

In the case of this clone: Mismatch with germline at one junction end may stem from a read error. This chain links TRBV7-7 with TRBJ1-4; 7 bases are a match to TRBD1. This CDR3 has 13 residues. Germline values: CDR1 SSHAT, CDR2 FNYEAQ (reference sequence). The CDR3 nucleotides read TGTGCTAGCAGCTTTAACAGGGGTGAAAAACTGTTTTTT. Protein: CASSFNRGEKLFF.

The chain is built from TRBV13 and TRBJ2-7; tentatively, D is TRBD1 (6 bases). This CDR3 comprises 14 residues. Germline loops: CDR1 PRHDT, CDR2 FYEKMQ (reference sequence). V was trimmed by 5 bases and J by 2 bases, leaving 13 bases between them. The CDR3 DNA reads TGTGCCAGCAGCGACCGGGACACCACCTACGAGCAGTACTTC. Protein product: CASSDRDTTYEQYF.

The sample holds many counts of this clone. This chain uses TRBV10-3 with TRBJ2-2; maybe TRBD1 (6 bases). Looked up from germline, CDR1 is ENHRY and CDR2 is SYGVKD. Trimming stripped 2 bases from V and 0 bases from J, with 13 bases between. The CDR3 runs 17 residues. The CDR3 bases are TGTGCCATCAGTGAGCCGAGGGGGACGGCGAACACCGGGGAGCTGTTTTTT. It encodes CAISEPRGTANTGELFF.

This clone has just one count. The V gene is TRBV5-5, the J gene TRBJ1-6, with 10 bases lining up with TRBD1. The V gene's germline CDR1 is SGHKS and CDR2 YYEKEE (reference sequence). CDR3 length: 14 amino acids. V gave up 7 bases and J gave up 6 bases; unmatched junction bases: 4. The CDR3 bases are TGTGCCAGCGGACAGGGGGAGACTAATTCACCCCTCCACTTT. Translating gives CASGQGETNSPLHF.

V and J are TRBV11-2 and TRBJ2-3, with 9 bases matching TRBD2. V shed 3 bases and J 3 bases; nucleotides not matched to a gene: 1. From germline, CDR1 is SGHAT and CDR2 FQNNGV. The CDR3 is 14 amino acids. In nucleotides, the CDR3 is TGTGCCAGCAGCTTGGGACTAGCAACAGATACGCAGTATTTT. Residues: CASSLGLATDTQYF.

The chain carries TRBV24-1 and TRBJ1-2; D is unclear. CDR3 length: 15 residues. Trimming stripped 3 bases from V and 4 bases from J, with 14 bases between. The germline V gene encodes CDR1 KGHDR and CDR2 SFDVKD. The CDR3 sequence is CATSDPGLGGYGYTF. CDR3 nucleotide sequence: TGTGCCACCAGTGATCCGGGCCTAGGAGGCTATGGCTACACCTTC.

V gene TRBV7-9 combines with J gene TRBJ1-1; 9 bases match TRBD1. The CDR3 covers 17 residues. Germline V lookup: CDR1 SEHNR, CDR2 FQNEAQ (reference sequence). V was pared by 1 base and J by 4 bases, with 10 bases of the junction left unmatched. The CDR3 protein is CASSLVTGQGGLTEAFF. The CDR3 DNA reads as TGTGCCAGCAGCTTAGTAACGGGACAGGGTGGACTCACTGAAGCTTTCTTT.